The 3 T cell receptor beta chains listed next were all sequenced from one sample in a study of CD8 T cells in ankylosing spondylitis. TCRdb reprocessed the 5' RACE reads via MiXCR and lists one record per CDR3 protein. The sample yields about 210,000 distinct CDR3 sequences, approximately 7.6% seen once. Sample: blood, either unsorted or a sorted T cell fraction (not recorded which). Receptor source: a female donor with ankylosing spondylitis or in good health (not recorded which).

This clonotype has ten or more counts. Written as DNA, the CDR3 is TGCAGTGCTACGGGACTGCCCAATGAGCAGTTCTTC. Protein sequence: CSATGLPNEQFF. This chain joins TRBV20-1 and TRBJ2-1; D is perhaps TRBD2 (6 bases). Germline assignment: CDR1 DFQATT and CDR2 SNEGSKA (reference sequence). The CDR3 has 12 amino acids. Deletions cut 4 bases from V and 6 bases from J, with 10 bases between.

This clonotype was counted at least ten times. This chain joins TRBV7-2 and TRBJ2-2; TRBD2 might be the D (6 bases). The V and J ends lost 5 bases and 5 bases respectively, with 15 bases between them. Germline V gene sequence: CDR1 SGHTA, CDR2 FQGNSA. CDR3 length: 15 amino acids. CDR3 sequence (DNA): TGTGCCAGCAGCACCCTCACGGGGAGGACCGGGGAGCTGTTTTTT. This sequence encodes CASSTLTGRTGELFF.

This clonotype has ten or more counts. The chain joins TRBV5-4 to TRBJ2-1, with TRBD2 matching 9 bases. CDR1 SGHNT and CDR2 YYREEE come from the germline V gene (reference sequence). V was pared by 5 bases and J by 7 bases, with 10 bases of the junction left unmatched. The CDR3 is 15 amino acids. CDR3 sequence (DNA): TGTGCCAGCAGTTTGCCGGGACTAGCACGAAATGAGCAGTTCTTC. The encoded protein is CASSLPGLARNEQFF.